These T cell receptor beta chains were read from a single sample in a study of Ad26.COV2.S vaccination and SARS-CoV-2 variants. Assay: immunoSEQ multiplex PCR; the TCRdb copy retains only in-frame clones and omits some. The sample shows a few hundred thousand clones, roughly 90% of them seen only once. The sequencing used peripheral blood, collected in a trial of Ad26.COV2.S vaccine versus placebo. Receptor source: a person aged 18-65 years who received the Ad26.COV2.S COVID-19 vaccine or a placebo. The CDR3 runs from the conserved cysteine through the conserved F or W. The D gene is left open where the match is weak. Size tells how often a clone was seen (once, few, many) or the class of an expanded clone, and some rows leave it out.

abundance: -
j_gene: TRBJ2-4
v_gene: TRBV28
len: 14
d_gene: -
CDR3aa: CASSFSSAKNIQYF
CDR3nt: TGTGCCAGCAGTTTTTCCAGCGCCAAAAACATTCAGTACTTC

abundance: -
j_gene: TRBJ2-7
v_gene: TRBV2
len: 14
d_gene: -
CDR3aa: CASSEADRFNEQYF
CDR3nt: TGTGCCAGCAGTGAAGCAGACAGGTTCAACGAGCAGTACTTC

abundance: -
j_gene: TRBJ1-4
v_gene: TRBV10-3
len: 16
d_gene: -
CDR3aa: CAISRTSGATNEKLFF
CDR3nt: TGTGCCATCAGCAGGACCTCCGGAGCAACTAATGAAAAACTGTTTTTT

abundance: -
j_gene: TRBJ2-5
v_gene: TRBV20-1
len: 11
d_gene: -
CDR3aa: CSARDVETQYF
CDR3nt: TGCAGTGCTAGAGACGTAGAGACCCAGTACTTC

abundance: once
j_gene: TRBJ2-5
v_gene: TRBV28
len: 15
d_gene: TRBD2
CDR3aa: CASSPLAGEKETQYF
CDR3nt: TGTGCCAGCAGCCCGCTAGCGGGGGAGAAAGAGACCCAGTACTTC

abundance: -
j_gene: TRBJ1-2
v_gene: TRBV27
len: 15
d_gene: -
CDR3aa: CASSFGAGAGYGYTF
CDR3nt: TGTGCCAGCAGTTTTGGGGCAGGGGCGGGCTATGGCTACACCTTC

abundance: -
j_gene: TRBJ1-6
v_gene: TRBV28
len: 12
d_gene: -
CDR3aa: CASTGQNSPLHF
CDR3nt: TGTGCCAGCACCGGACAGAATTCACCCCTCCACTTT

abundance: -
j_gene: TRBJ2-5
v_gene: TRBV6-2/TRBV6-3
len: 14
d_gene: TRBD1
CDR3aa: CASSGDRVAGTQYF
CDR3nt: TGTGCCAGCAGCGGTGACAGGGTGGCCGGGACCCAGTACTTC

abundance: -
j_gene: TRBJ2-7
v_gene: TRBV6-2/TRBV6-3
len: 13
d_gene: TRBD1
CDR3aa: CASSYSPGGEQYF
CDR3nt: TGTGCCAGCAGTTACTCCCCAGGGGGCGAGCAGTACTTC

abundance: -
j_gene: TRBJ1-3
v_gene: TRBV5-1
len: 17
d_gene: -
CDR3aa: CASRASDSRFSGNTIYF
CDR3nt: TGCGCCAGCAGAGCCTCCGACAGCCGATTCTCTGGAAACACCATATATTTT

abundance: once
j_gene: TRBJ2-2
v_gene: TRBV7-3
len: 15
d_gene: TRBD2
CDR3aa: CASSKGGRNTGELFF
CDR3nt: TGTGCCAGCAGCAAGGGAGGGCGGAACACCGGGGAGCTGTTTTTT

abundance: -
j_gene: TRBJ2-7
v_gene: TRBV27
len: 15
d_gene: TRBD1
CDR3aa: CASSARGRGVHEQYF
CDR3nt: TGTGCCAGCAGTGCCAGGGGGCGCGGGGTCCACGAGCAGTACTTC

abundance: once
j_gene: TRBJ2-7
v_gene: TRBV3-1/TRBV3-2
len: 12
d_gene: -
CDR3aa: CASSQGAGEQYF
CDR3nt: TGTGCCAGCAGCCAGGGGGCCGGTGAGCAGTACTTC

abundance: -
j_gene: TRBJ1-1
v_gene: TRBV4-1
len: 16
d_gene: TRBD1
CDR3aa: CASSRNRGPGSTEAFF
CDR3nt: TGCGCCAGCAGCCGCAACAGGGGCCCCGGGAGTACTGAAGCTTTCTTT

abundance: -
j_gene: TRBJ2-7
v_gene: TRBV6-1
len: 15
d_gene: -
CDR3aa: CASSDRGLQNYEQYF
CDR3nt: TGTGCCAGCAGTGACCGGGGCCTCCAAAACTACGAGCAGTACTTC

abundance: -
j_gene: TRBJ1-3
v_gene: TRBV3-1/TRBV3-2
len: 14
d_gene: -
CDR3aa: CASSRASSGNTIYF
CDR3nt: TGTGCCAGCAGCCGCGCCAGCTCTGGAAACACCATATATTTT

abundance: -
j_gene: TRBJ2-7
v_gene: TRBV3-1/TRBV3-2
len: 12
d_gene: TRBD2
CDR3aa: CASSTSGGEQYF
CDR3nt: TGTGCCAGCAGTACTAGCGGGGGGGAGCAGTACTTC

abundance: -
j_gene: TRBJ1-5
v_gene: TRBV19
len: 13
d_gene: -
CDR3aa: CASSIDGGRPQHF
CDR3nt: TGTGCCAGTAGTATAGATGGGGGGCGGCCCCAGCATTTT

abundance: -
j_gene: TRBJ2-3
v_gene: TRBV6-1
len: 15
d_gene: -
CDR3aa: CASSDTGGSADTQYF
CDR3nt: TGTGCCAGCAGTGATACCGGGGGAAGCGCAGATACGCAGTATTTT

abundance: -
j_gene: TRBJ2-1
v_gene: TRBV12-3/TRBV12-4
len: 13
d_gene: -
CDR3aa: CASSSGREGEQFF
CDR3nt: TGTGCCAGCAGTTCTGGTCGCGAGGGTGAGCAGTTCTTC

abundance: -
j_gene: TRBJ2-1
v_gene: TRBV9
len: 15
d_gene: -
CDR3aa: CASSGEGSSYNEQFF
CDR3nt: TGTGCCAGCAGCGGCGAAGGAAGTTCCTACAATGAGCAGTTCTTC

abundance: -
j_gene: TRBJ1-4
v_gene: TRBV29-1
len: 14
d_gene: TRBD1
CDR3aa: CSVARGDRNEKLFF
CDR3nt: TGCAGCGTCGCTAGGGGGGACAGAAATGAAAAACTGTTTTTT